The 15 T cell receptor beta chains reported below all come from one sample, sequenced in a study of T cell changes during pregnancy in multiple sclerosis. Repertoires were generated with immunoSEQ multiplex PCR, while TCRdb's copy carries only in-frame clones and drops some. Of around 78,000 clones in the sample, 93% were seen once. The sample here was peripheral blood, taken in the second trimester of pregnancy. The origin of the receptors is a female donor with multiple sclerosis, enrolled in a pregnancy study.

This chain connects TRBV9 to TRBJ2-1; D is possibly TRBD2 (6 bases). The V gene lost 3 bases and the J gene lost 8 bases, with 18 bases spanning the gap. Germline CDR1 is SGDLS and CDR2 is YYNGEE. There are 15 residues in the CDR3. The CDR3 reads CASSAGGLPVDEQFF. The CDR3 coding sequence is TGTGCCAGCAGCGCCGGGGGACTGCCCGTGGATGAGCAGTTCTTC.

This chain uses TRBV5-1 with TRBJ1-1, with D perhaps matching TRBD1 (5 bases). This CDR3 is built from 13 residues. Germline CDR1 is SGHRS and CDR2 is YFSETQ. The V end lost 0 bases, the J end lost 5 bases, and 8 bases lay between the germline ends. CDR3 bases: TGCGCCAGCAGCTTGGTTAGGGGTACTGAAGCTTTCTTT. Its protein is CASSLVRGTEAFF.

This chain joins TRBV5-1 and TRBJ1-1, with D possibly being TRBD1 (5 bases). Per germline, CDR1 SGHRS and CDR2 YFSETQ. Trimming pared 5 bases from V and 1 base from J, leaving 15 bases between. The CDR3 is 15 residues long. The CDR3, as DNA: TGCGCCAGCAGTCTTGGTGGGGCGAGGAACACTGAAGCTTTCTTT. Translation: CASSLGGARNTEAFF.

DNA of the CDR3: TGTGCCAGCAGCTTATCACACCCGAACACTGAAGCTTTCTTT. Translated, it gives CASSLSHPNTEAFF. This chain joins TRBV5-4 and TRBJ1-1, with D unclear. The CDR3 loop spans 14 amino acids. V was pared by 2 bases and J by 1 base, with 9 bases between. Germline V gene sequence: CDR1 SGHNT, CDR2 YYREEE (reference sequence).

This clone was recorded only once. V usage is TRBV6-4 and J usage is TRBJ2-2; TRBD2 agrees at 10 bases. The germline V gene encodes CDR1 MRHNA and CDR2 SNTAGT. The V gene end was trimmed by 3 bases and the J gene end by 3 bases; junction bases not matched to a gene: 1. The CDR3 spans 15 residues. The CDR3: CASSEGTSDTGELFF. The CDR3 coding sequence is TGTGCCAGCAGTGAGGGGACTAGCGACACCGGGGAGCTGTTTTTT.

The chain has TRBV13 and TRBJ2-7; 7 bases match TRBD1. With V trimmed by 4 bases and J by 6 bases, 3 bases remained unmatched. CDR1 and CDR2 from the germline V gene are PRHDT and FYEKMQ (reference sequence). The CDR3 sequence is 12 residues long. The CDR3 is CASSSGQAEQYF. DNA for the CDR3: TGTGCCAGCAGCTCCGGACAGGCCGAGCAGTACTTC.

The rearrangement uses TRBV11-1 and TRBJ1-1, with D possibly matching TRBD1 (6 bases). The CDR3 covers 14 residues. V was shortened by 0 bases and J by 7 bases, with 12 bases between the two germline ends. Per the germline V gene, CDR1 is SGHAT and CDR2 is FQDESV (reference sequence). CDR3 amino acids: CASSLAGGGIEAFF. For the CDR3, the DNA is TGTGCCAGCAGCTTAGCAGGGGGGGGTATTGAAGCTTTCTTT.

J is TRBJ2-1 and V is TRBV5-1; D is perhaps TRBD2 (6 bases). Trimming removed 0 bases from V and 15 bases from J, with 13 bases in between. This CDR3 comprises 12 residues. Per the germline V gene, CDR1 is SGHRS and CDR2 is YFSETQ. The CDR3 DNA follows: TGCGCCAGCAGCTTGGAGTTGCGGGGACTGTTCTTC. Residues: CASSLELRGLFF.

The gene calls are TRBV9 and TRBJ1-1; possible D gene TRBD1, 5 bases. Germline values: CDR1 SGDLS, CDR2 YYNGEE. The CDR3 is 15 amino acids. With 3 bases removed from V and 0 bases from J, the gap between germline ends came to 12 bases. The CDR3 loop is CASSGSRQMNTEAFF. For the CDR3, the DNA is TGTGCCAGCAGCGGATCCCGACAGATGAACACTGAAGCTTTCTTT.

This clone was picked up one time. The V gene is TRBV27, the J gene TRBJ2-7; TRBD1 is a possible D gene (5 bases). The CDR3 contains 14 residues. Germline V gene data show CDR1 as MNHEY and CDR2 as SMNVEV (reference sequence). V shed 0 bases and J shed 4 bases, with 10 bases lying between them. The CDR3 DNA is TGTGCCAGCAGTTTATCAGGGGTAGGGTACGAGCAGTACTTC. As protein: CASSLSGVGYEQYF.

This chain links TRBV14 with TRBJ2-1; TRBD1 matches 7 bases. Germline V gene sequence: CDR1 SGHDN, CDR2 FVKESK. CDR3 length: 14 amino acids. Trimming cost V 0 bases and J 8 bases; bases outside gene matches: 4. The CDR3 DNA follows: TGTGCCAGCAGCCAAGATACTGACAGGGATGAGCAGTTCTTC. It yields the protein CASSQDTDRDEQFF.

The chain carries TRBV5-1 and TRBJ2-1; D unclear. Germline V gives CDR1 SGHRS, CDR2 YFSETQ. V was trimmed by 3 bases and J by 4 bases, leaving 8 bases between them. This CDR3 is 13 amino acids long. Written as DNA, the CDR3 is TGCGCCAGCAGCTCCCAGAATTACAATGAGCAGTTCTTC. Translation gives CASSSQNYNEQFF.

The chain uses TRBV7-9 and TRBJ2-2; 8 bases line up with TRBD2. V lost 10 bases to trimming and J lost 8 bases; unmatched junction nucleotides: 15. Per germline, CDR1 SEHNR and CDR2 FQNEAQ (reference sequence). This CDR3 region has 15 residues. CDR3 DNA: TGTGCCACAGAACCGGGACTAGAATCATCTGGGGAGCTGTTTTTT. Its translation: CATEPGLESSGELFF.

The chain recombines TRBV19 with TRBJ1-1, with TRBD1 matching over 8 bases. Trimming cost V 2 bases and J 4 bases; bases outside gene matches: 9. The CDR3 runs 16 residues. Germline CDR1 reads LNHDA; CDR2 reads SQIVND (reference sequence). This CDR3 reads CASSISAGGSFTEAFF. The CDR3, as DNA: TGTGCCAGTAGTATATCTGCAGGGGGCTCGTTCACTGAAGCTTTCTTT.

V gene TRBV28 combines with J gene TRBJ1-1; D is ambiguous. The germline V gene has CDR1 MDHEN and CDR2 SYDVKM. The CDR3 loop spans 13 amino acids. V dropped 5 bases and J dropped 6 bases, with 13 bases sitting between them. The CDR3 coding sequence is TGTGCCAGCAGTGCCCTTCTAGGCGCTGAAGCTTTCTTT. Amino acids: CASSALLGAEAFF.